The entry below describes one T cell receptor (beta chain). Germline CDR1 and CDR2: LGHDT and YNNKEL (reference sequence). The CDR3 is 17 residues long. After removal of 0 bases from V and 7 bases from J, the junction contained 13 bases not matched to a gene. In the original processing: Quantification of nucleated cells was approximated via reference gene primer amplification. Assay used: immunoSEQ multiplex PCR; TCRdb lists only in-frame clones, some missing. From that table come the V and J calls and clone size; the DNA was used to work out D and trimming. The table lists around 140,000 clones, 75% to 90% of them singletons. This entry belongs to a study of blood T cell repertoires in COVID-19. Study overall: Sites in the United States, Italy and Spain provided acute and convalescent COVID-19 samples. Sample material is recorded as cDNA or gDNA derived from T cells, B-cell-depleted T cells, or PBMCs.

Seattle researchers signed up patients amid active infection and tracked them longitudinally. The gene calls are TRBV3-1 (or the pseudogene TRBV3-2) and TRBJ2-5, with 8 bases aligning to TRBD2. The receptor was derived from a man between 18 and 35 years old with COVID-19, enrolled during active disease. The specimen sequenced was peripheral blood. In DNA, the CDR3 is TGTGCCAGCAGCCAAGATCGGGTCCTCGGGAGGGTAAGGACCCAGTACTTC. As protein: CASSQDRVLGRVRTQYF.